The entry below describes one TCR beta chain. Antigen unknown. TCR beta VDJ and CDR3 profiling used genomic DNA as template. From the reads, TCRdb called clonotypes with MiXCR, one entry per CDR3 protein. Of approximately 250,000 distinct CDR3 sequences listed, roughly 82% are singletons. The data stem from a study of CD8+CD57+ T cells in acquired aplastic anemia. The germline V gene has CDR1 KGHDR and CDR2 SFDVKD. This CDR3 contains 14 residues. For sequencing, patients were chosen who had shown expansion of CD8+CD57+ cells by flow cytometry. None of the patients had been given any therapy when their blood was sampled. Study-wide results and caveats: Researchers report that about 29 CD8+ CDR3 sequences appeared in both patients and controls.

Sequencing used sorted CD4+, CD8+, or CD8+CD57+ T cells (not recorded which) from PBMCs. This TCR derives from a human donor with aplastic anemia. This rearrangement joins TRBV24-1 to TRBJ2-1; 9 bases align to TRBD2. The DNA matches TRBJ2-2 better at its end, which makes the J call doubtful. The chain's CDR3 is CATSSGGSPNELFF. The CDR3 nucleotides are TGTGCCACTAGCAGCGGGGGGAGCCCCAATGAGCTGTTTTTT.